This T cell receptor beta chain was captured by sequencing in a study of blood T cells in healthy people across ages. A second roughly 6 to 12 cycle PCR used barcoded and J-beta primers. TCRdb called the 5' RACE reads again in MiXCR, with one record for every CDR3 protein. The sample lists under 1,100,000 distinct CDR3 sequences; 25% were seen once. The CDR3 runs 18 residues. Germline V gene sequence: CDR1 MGHRA, CDR2 YSYEKL. The ends were cut back, 2 bases at V and 5 bases at J, with 19 bases in the middle. This sample was shared with a second study, whose subject was T cells of mothers and their children.

The sample consisted of blood. V and J are TRBV4-1 and TRBJ1-6, with a tentative D call TRBD1 (5 bases). The receptor's source is a girl between 2 and 10 years old in good health. This CDR3 reads CASSQTDTSWGNNSPLHF. DNA for the CDR3: TGCGCCAGCAGCCAAACCGACACGAGTTGGGGGAATAATTCACCCCTCCACTTT.